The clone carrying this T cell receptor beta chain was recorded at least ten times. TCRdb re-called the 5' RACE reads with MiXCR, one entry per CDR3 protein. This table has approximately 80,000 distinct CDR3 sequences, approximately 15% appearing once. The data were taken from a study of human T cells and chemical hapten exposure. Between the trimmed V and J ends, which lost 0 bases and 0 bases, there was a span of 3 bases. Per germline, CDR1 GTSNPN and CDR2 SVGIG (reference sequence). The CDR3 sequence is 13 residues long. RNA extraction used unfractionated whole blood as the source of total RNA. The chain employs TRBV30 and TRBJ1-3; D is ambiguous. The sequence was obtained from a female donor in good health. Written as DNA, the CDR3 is TGTGCCTGGAGTGTTTCCTCTGGAAACACCATATATTTT. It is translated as CAWSVSSGNTIYF. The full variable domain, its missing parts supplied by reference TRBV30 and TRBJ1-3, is SQTIHQWPATLVQPVGSPLSLECTVEGTSNPNLYWYRQAAGRGLQLLFYSVGIGQISSEVPQNLSASRPQDRQFILSSKKLLLSDSGFYLCAWSVSSGNTIYFGEGSWLTVV.